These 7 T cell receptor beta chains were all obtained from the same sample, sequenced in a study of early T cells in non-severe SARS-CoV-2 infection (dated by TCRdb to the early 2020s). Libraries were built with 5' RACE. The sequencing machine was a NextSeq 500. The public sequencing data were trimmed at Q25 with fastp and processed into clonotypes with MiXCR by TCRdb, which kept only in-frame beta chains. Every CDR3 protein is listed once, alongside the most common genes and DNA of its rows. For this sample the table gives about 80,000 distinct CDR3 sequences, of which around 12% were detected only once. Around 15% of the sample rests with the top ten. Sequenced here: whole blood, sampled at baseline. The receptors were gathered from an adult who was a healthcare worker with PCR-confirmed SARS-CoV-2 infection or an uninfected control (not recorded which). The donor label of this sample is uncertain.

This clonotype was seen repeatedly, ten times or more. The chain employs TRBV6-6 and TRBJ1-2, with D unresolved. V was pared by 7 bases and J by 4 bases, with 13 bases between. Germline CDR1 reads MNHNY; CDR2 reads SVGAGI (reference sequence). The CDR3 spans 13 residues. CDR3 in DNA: TGTGCCAGCACCCCCGGGAGTCTCTATGGCTACACCTTC. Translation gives CASTPGSLYGYTF.

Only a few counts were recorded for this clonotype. CDR3: CASSLGPGNVEKLFF. For the CDR3, the DNA is TGTGCCAGCAGCTTAGGACCCGGGAATGTTGAAAAACTGTTTTTT. V and J are TRBV7-8 and TRBJ1-4; no clear D gene. V lost 1 base and J 7 bases, leaving 13 bases between the germline ends. The germline V gene encodes CDR1 SGHVS and CDR2 FQNEAQ. The CDR3 runs 15 residues.

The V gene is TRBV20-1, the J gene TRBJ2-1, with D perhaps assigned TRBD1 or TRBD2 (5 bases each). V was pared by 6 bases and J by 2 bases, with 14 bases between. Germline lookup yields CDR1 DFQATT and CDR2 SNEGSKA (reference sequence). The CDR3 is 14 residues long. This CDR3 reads CSASERGPYNEQFF. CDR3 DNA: TGCAGTGCGAGCGAGAGGGGTCCCTACAATGAGCAGTTCTTC.

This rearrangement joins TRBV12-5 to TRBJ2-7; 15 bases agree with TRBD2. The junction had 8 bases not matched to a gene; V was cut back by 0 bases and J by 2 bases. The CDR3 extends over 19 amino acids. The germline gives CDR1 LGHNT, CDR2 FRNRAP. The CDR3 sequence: CASGLVPGTSGGRTYEQYF. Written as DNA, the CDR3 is TGTGCTAGTGGTTTGGTACCCGGGACTAGCGGGGGGCGTACCTACGAGCAGTACTTC.

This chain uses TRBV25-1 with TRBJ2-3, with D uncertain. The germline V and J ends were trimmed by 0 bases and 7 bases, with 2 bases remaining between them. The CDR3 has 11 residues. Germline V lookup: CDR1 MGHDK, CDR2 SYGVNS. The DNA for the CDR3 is TGTGCCAGCAGTGAATATTATACGCAGTATTTT. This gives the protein CASSEYYTQYF.

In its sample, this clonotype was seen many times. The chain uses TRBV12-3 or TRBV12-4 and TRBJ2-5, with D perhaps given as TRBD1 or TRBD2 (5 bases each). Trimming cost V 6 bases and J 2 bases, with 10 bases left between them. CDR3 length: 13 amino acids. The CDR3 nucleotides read TGTGCCAGCAGCCCGGGGCTACAAGAGACCCAGTACTTC. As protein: CASSPGLQETQYF.

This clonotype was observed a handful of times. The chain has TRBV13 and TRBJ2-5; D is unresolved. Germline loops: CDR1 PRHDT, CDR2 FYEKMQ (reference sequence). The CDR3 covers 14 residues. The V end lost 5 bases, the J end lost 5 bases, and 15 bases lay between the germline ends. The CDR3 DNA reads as TGTGCCAGCAGCGACCCAACCTCTGGGGAGACCCAGTACTTC. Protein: CASSDPTSGETQYF.